This entry lists 23 T cell receptor beta chains sequenced from one sample in a study of blood T cells in healthy people across ages. Next came a second PCR, run for about 7 to 12 cycles, which used a sample-barcoded 5' primer along with a J-beta primer mix. TCRdb fed the 5' RACE reads into MiXCR, producing one record per CDR3 protein. The sample carries over a million distinct CDR3 sequences, under 45% recorded once. The specimen sequenced was blood. These receptors were taken from a woman between 55 and 75 years old in good health.

There are a few counts of this clonotype. This chain uses TRBV24-1 with TRBJ2-3, with D possibly being TRBD1 or TRBD2 (5 bases each). V lost 6 bases, J lost 0 bases, and 15 bases lay in between. Germline V gene lookup returns CDR1 KGHDR and CDR2 SFDVKD. The CDR3 is 16 amino acids. The CDR3 nucleotides read TGTGCCACCAGTAAACCGGGACGCTTTAGCACAGATACGCAGTATTTT. Protein sequence: CATSKPGRFSTDTQYF.

This clonotype was observed a few times. The chain recombines TRBV10-3 with TRBJ2-3; 9 nucleotides match TRBD1. The CDR3 spans 13 residues. Germline CDR1 ENHRY, CDR2 SYGVKD. J lost 1 base, V lost 10 bases, and 3 bases had no gene match. CDR3 in amino acids: CATDRGGTDTQYF. CDR3 nucleotides: TGTGCCACGGACAGGGGAGGCACAGATACGCAGTATTTT.

This clonotype has a single count. The CDR3 region has the DNA TGCAGTGCTAGAGATATCGGGACAGTCTATAATTCACCCCTCCACTTT. As protein: CSARDIGTVYNSPLHF. This chain uses TRBV20-1 with TRBJ1-6; 7 nucleotides match TRBD1. V was clipped by 0 bases and J by 3 bases; unmatched bases: 5. The V gene's germline CDR1 is DFQATT and CDR2 SNEGSKA (reference sequence). The CDR3 is 16 residues long.

This clonotype has just one count. The chain employs TRBV28 and TRBJ2-1; the match to TRBD1 covers 9 bases. Looked up from germline, CDR1 is MDHEN and CDR2 is SYDVKM. Trimming at V came to 4 bases and at J to 7 bases, leaving 17 bases not matched to a gene. The CDR3 loop spans 18 amino acids. CDR3 sequence: CASSSTGTGNSGSNEQFF. The CDR3 DNA sequence: TGTGCCAGCAGTTCGACCGGGACAGGGAACAGCGGGTCAAATGAGCAGTTCTTC.

The rearrangement joins TRBV11-1 to TRBJ2-1; 12 nucleotides line up with TRBD1. V dropped 5 bases and J dropped 9; count of bases not matched to a gene: 26. Germline CDR1 is SGHAT and CDR2 is FQDESV (reference sequence). The CDR3 consists of 21 residues. The CDR3 reads CASSQVLTGTGGVRLAGEQFF. DNA of the CDR3: TGTGCCAGCAGCCAAGTATTAACCGGGACAGGGGGCGTTAGGCTAGCGGGTGAGCAGTTCTTC.

The V and J genes are TRBV29-1 and TRBJ2-1; 9 bases map to TRBD1. Per the germline V gene, CDR1 is SQVTM and CDR2 is ANQGSEA. The CDR3 runs to 13 residues. Trimming took 4 bases from V and 13 from J; bases not matched to a gene: 11. In DNA form, the CDR3 reads TGCAGCGTTGTGTACAGGGGGCGCGTCGGCCAGTTCTTC. Its protein product is CSVVYRGRVGQFF.

The sample holds many counts of this clonotype. The chain links TRBV20-1 to TRBJ1-5; TRBD1 aligns across 7 bases. The V gene's germline CDR1 is DFQATT and CDR2 SNEGSKA (reference sequence). After removal of 5 bases from V and 2 bases from J, the junction contained 6 bases not matched to a gene. The CDR3 consists of 14 residues. In DNA, the CDR3 is TGCAGTGCTGGGCAGGGGGTTGGCAATCAGCCCCAGCATTTT. The encoded protein is CSAGQGVGNQPQHF.

The chain couples TRBV11-1 to TRBJ2-5; D is unresolved. The CDR3 contains 13 residues. V shed 4 bases and J shed 2 bases, with 8 bases lying between them. Germline-derived CDR1 and CDR2 are SGHAT and FQDESV (reference sequence). CDR3 DNA: TGTGCCAGCAGCTCCGCGGTTCAAGAGACCCAGTACTTC. Protein product: CASSSAVQETQYF.

There are a few counts of this clonotype. V and J are TRBV20-1 and TRBJ2-1, with unresolved D. The germline V and J ends were trimmed by 3 bases and 3 bases, with 12 bases remaining between them. Germline V gene lookup returns CDR1 DFQATT and CDR2 SNEGSKA (reference sequence). There are 14 residues in the CDR3. Here the CDR3 DNA reads TGCAGTGCTAGGTGGCAGATAAACTACAATGAGCAGTTCTTC. Amino acids: CSARWQINYNEQFF.

The rearrangement links TRBV11-2 to TRBJ1-2; no reliable D call. The CDR3 is 12 residues long. Germline V gives CDR1 SGHAT, CDR2 FQNNGV. Trimming pared 4 bases from V and 7 bases from J, leaving 10 bases between. The CDR3 bases are TGTGCCAGCAGCTCCTACCGGGGTGGCTACACCTTC. Residues: CASSSYRGGYTF.

The chain joins TRBV14 to TRBJ2-4, with unresolved D. This CDR3 is 13 amino acids long. Trimming took 4 bases from V and 9 from J, leaving 13 bases between them. Germline values: CDR1 SGHDN, CDR2 FVKESK. The CDR3 loop is CASSLQFRTIQYF. CDR3 nucleotide sequence: TGTGCCAGCAGCCTCCAATTCCGAACCATTCAGTACTTC.

This rearrangement joins TRBV6-5 to TRBJ2-1; D remains ambiguous. Germline V lookup: CDR1 MNHEY, CDR2 SVGAGI. Trimming pared 7 bases from V and 9 bases from J, leaving 19 bases between. This CDR3 has 14 amino acids. CDR3 region: CASILDPFRIEQFF. In DNA form, the CDR3 reads TGTGCCAGCATCCTGGACCCATTCCGTATTGAGCAGTTCTTC.

The chain joins TRBV6-5 to TRBJ2-6, with 7 bases matching TRBD1. Unmatched junction bases numbered 18, after V lost 7 bases and J lost 0 bases. The CDR3 has 20 residues. Germline V gene sequence: CDR1 MNHEY, CDR2 SVGAGI. CDR3 in DNA: TGTGCCAGCATTTGGGATTTGAGGACAGGAAAAAACTCTGGGGCCAACGTCCTGACTTTC. Protein sequence: CASIWDLRTGKNSGANVLTF.

The chain combines TRBV4-1 with TRBJ2-1; possible D gene TRBD1, 5 bases. The V gene's germline CDR1 is MGHRA and CDR2 YSYEKL. The V end was cut by 4 bases, the J end by 5 bases, with 15 bases between. The CDR3 consists of 15 residues. CDR3: CASSRNLGVNNEQFF. Written as DNA, the CDR3 is TGCGCCAGCAGCCGGAACCTAGGGGTGAACAATGAGCAGTTCTTC.

The genes are TRBV20-1 and TRBJ2-7; D uncertain. With 6 bases removed from V and 3 bases from J, the gap between germline ends came to 18 bases. The CDR3 runs 14 residues. CDR1 DFQATT and CDR2 SNEGSKA come from the germline V gene (reference sequence). CDR3 nucleotide sequence: TGCAGTGCCGAAGATGGTGGAGAAGACTACGAGCAGTACTTC. Its protein product is CSAEDGGEDYEQYF.

The genes are TRBV20-1 and TRBJ2-1; possible D gene TRBD2, 6 bases. V was shortened by 3 bases and J by 6 bases, with 21 bases between the two germline ends. This CDR3 spans 16 amino acids. The V gene's germline CDR1 is DFQATT and CDR2 SNEGSKA (reference sequence). The CDR3 nucleotides read TGCAGTGCTAGTTTTGTGTCGGGAGTGTGGATCAATGAGCAGTTCTTC. Residues: CSASFVSGVWINEQFF.

This clonotype was found a few times. The chain joins TRBV20-1 to TRBJ1-2, with D possibly matching TRBD1 (5 bases). CDR1 and CDR2 (germline): DFQATT, SNEGSKA (reference sequence). With 6 bases removed from V and 1 base from J, the gap between germline ends came to 12 bases. The CDR3 length is 13 residues. In nucleotides, the CDR3 is TGCAGTGCACCCAAGACAGTTAACTATGGCTACACCTTC. It codes for CSAPKTVNYGYTF.

The chain has TRBV7-2 and TRBJ2-3, with TRBD2 matching 7 bases. Germline-derived CDR1 and CDR2 are SGHTA and FQGNSA. This CDR3 has 14 amino acids. The V and J ends lost 0 bases and 5 bases, in that order; junction bases with no gene match: 2. The CDR3 spells CASSLAGGLDTQYF. The CDR3 DNA is TGTGCCAGCAGCTTAGCGGGAGGGCTAGATACGCAGTATTTT.

This chain connects TRBV21-1 to TRBJ2-4; TRBD1, the D gene given by the table, was not confirmed from the DNA. TRBV21-1 is noted as a pseudogene. The CDR3 spans 15 residues. The CDR3 coding sequence is TGTGCCAGCAGCCCCCGCGACGAACGACGCAACATTCAGTACTTC. This codes for CASSPRDERRNIQYF.

This clonotype was counted between two and nine times. The V call is TRBV19, the J call TRBJ2-1, with 9 bases fitting TRBD2. The CDR3 contains 15 residues. Germline CDR1 reads LNHDA; CDR2 reads SQIVND (reference sequence). Trimming removed 4 bases from V and 7 bases from J; junction bases left unmatched: 8. The CDR3 loop reads CASSRGAGGQNEQFF. CDR3 bases: TGTGCCAGTAGTAGGGGGGCGGGAGGGCAGAATGAGCAGTTCTTC.

This clonotype came up a few times. The chain carries TRBV28 and TRBJ1-2; 10 positions match TRBD1. Germline V gene lookup returns CDR1 MDHEN and CDR2 SYDVKM. The CDR3 runs 14 residues. V shed 7 bases, J shed 3 bases, and the junction held 5 bases outside the gene matches. The CDR3 DNA follows: TGTGCCAGCAAGGGGACAGGGGTACACTATGGCTACACCTTC. Protein product: CASKGTGVHYGYTF.

The chain combines TRBV2 with TRBJ2-7; D gene uncertain. This CDR3 contains 13 residues. The V gene lost 6 bases and the J gene lost 7 bases, with 16 bases spanning the gap. Germline CDR1 is SNHLY and CDR2 is FYNNEI. The CDR3, as DNA: TGTGCCAGCAGCGTCTTAGACTCTGCGGAGCAGTACTTC. This translates into CASSVLDSAEQYF.

This clonotype was picked up a small number of times. The V call is TRBV27, the J call TRBJ2-3; 7 bases match TRBD2. The CDR3 runs 13 residues. The germline gives CDR1 MNHEY, CDR2 SMNVEV (reference sequence). After removal of 9 bases from V and 6 bases from J, the junction contained 9 bases not matched to a gene. CDR3 DNA sequence: TGTGCCAGTGGGCCCCCGGGAGGCGATACGCAGTATTTT. It is translated as CASGPPGGDTQYF.